This T cell receptor beta chain stems from a study of cytomegalovirus exposure and HLA in healthy donors. Germline CDR1 is SGHDT and CDR2 is YYEEEE. The germline V and J ends were trimmed by 2 bases and 3 bases, with 11 bases remaining between them. The CDR3 consists of 14 residues. Primers: 60 Vbeta forward and 13 Jbeta reverse. Profiling relied on immunoSEQ multiplex PCR, and the TCRdb table lists in-frame clones only, not all of them. This sample has 110,000 or so clones, with 74% found just once. The TCR was taken from a woman in her thirties or forties in good health and CMV-seropositive. The sample consisted of PBMCs. V is TRBV5-6 and J is TRBJ1-1; possible D gene TRBD1, 6 bases. The CDR3 here is CASSLQGGDTEAFF. The CDR3 region has the DNA TGTGCCAGCAGCTTACAGGGAGGGGACACTGAAGCTTTCTTT.